The source of this TCR beta chain is a study of cytomegalovirus exposure and HLA in healthy donors. V shed 6 bases and J 8 bases; nucleotides not matched to a gene: 10. CDR1 is SGHNT and CDR2 is YYREEE in the germline V gene (reference sequence). CDR3 length: 14 amino acids. PCR used 60 Vbeta primers and 13 Jbeta primers. The repertoire was sequenced with immunoSEQ multiplex PCR; TCRdb's copy has only in-frame clones and lacks some. The sample holds under 110,000 clones, around three quarters seen once. Concerning this clone itself: Antigen: not known.

Regarding the study as a whole: It was only CMV serostatus that was available as immune exposure information.

The gene calls are TRBV5-4 and TRBJ2-1, with 8 nucleotides matching TRBD2. The receptor was derived from a middle-aged man in good health and CMV-seronegative. Sequenced sample: PBMCs. CDR3 in DNA: TGTGCCAGCACATCATTCGGGACTAGATATGAGCAGTTCTTC. This translates into CASTSFGTRYEQFF.